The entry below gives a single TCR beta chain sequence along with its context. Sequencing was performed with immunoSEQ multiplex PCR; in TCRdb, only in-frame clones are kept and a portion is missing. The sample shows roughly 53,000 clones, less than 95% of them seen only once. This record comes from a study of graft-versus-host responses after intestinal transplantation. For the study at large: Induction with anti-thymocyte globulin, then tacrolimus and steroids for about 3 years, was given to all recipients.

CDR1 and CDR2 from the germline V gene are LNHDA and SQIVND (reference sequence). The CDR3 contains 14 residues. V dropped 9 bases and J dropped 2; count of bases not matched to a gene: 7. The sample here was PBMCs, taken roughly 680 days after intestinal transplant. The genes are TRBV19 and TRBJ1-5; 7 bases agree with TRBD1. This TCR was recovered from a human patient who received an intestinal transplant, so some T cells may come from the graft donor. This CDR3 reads CASRYRGGNQPQHF. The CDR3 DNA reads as TGTGCCAGCCGCTACAGGGGAGGCAATCAGCCCCAGCATTTT.